These 15 T cell receptor beta chains share one sample of origin, sequenced in a study of T cell responses to AZD1222 COVID-19 vaccine. Method: immunoSEQ multiplex PCR; TCRdb's copy keeps in-frame clones and lacks some. Among about 150,000 clones, less than 95% were seen once, and the ten largest hold about 1.5%. This material consisted of peripheral blood, taken on day 0 of AZD1222 vaccination. The source is an adult in good health.

This sequence joins TRBV4-2 and TRBJ1-2, with 8 bases lining up with TRBD1. Germline CDR1 and CDR2: LGHNA and YNFKEQ. The CDR3 has 17 amino acids. The ends lost 2 bases at V and 4 bases at J; junction bases unmatched: 12. Here the CDR3 reads CASSQIPHDRGPYGYTF. CDR3 sequence (DNA): TGTGCCAGCAGCCAAATCCCTCACGACAGGGGCCCCTATGGCTACACCTTC.

The chain carries TRBV29-1 and TRBJ1-2; possible D gene TRBD1, 6 bases. Per germline, CDR1 SQVTM and CDR2 ANQGSEA. CDR3 size: 11 residues. The germline V and J ends were trimmed by 0 bases and 14 bases, with 13 bases remaining between them. The CDR3 region has the DNA TGCAGCGTTGAAGATACGGGGGCGAAAACCTTC. Encoded protein: CSVEDTGAKTF.

J is TRBJ2-7 and V is TRBV7-2; D may be TRBD1 (5 bases). The CDR3 spans 15 residues. V lost 4 bases and J 2 bases, leaving 15 bases between the germline ends. Germline V gives CDR1 SGHTA, CDR2 FQGNSA. CDR3 loop: CASSSGWNPTYEQYF. For the CDR3, the DNA is TGTGCCAGCAGCTCAGGGTGGAATCCCACCTACGAGCAGTACTTC.

This chain joins TRBV28 and TRBJ1-6; no definite D call. The CDR3 totals 17 residues. Germline V CDR1 and CDR2: MDHEN, SYDVKM. Trimming removed 3 bases from V and 5 bases from J, with 17 bases in between. CDR3 amino acids: CASSFGPGESDNSPLHF. CDR3 bases: TGTGCCAGCAGTTTTGGACCGGGAGAAAGTGATAATTCACCCCTCCACTTT.

V gene TRBV5-1 combines with J gene TRBJ2-1; 13 bases line up with TRBD2. The CDR3 has 16 residues. Germline CDR1 is SGHRS and CDR2 is YFSETQ. The trim removed 0 bases at V and 10 bases at J, leaving 7 bases unmatched. Here the CDR3 reads CASSLELAGGPREQFF. DNA for the CDR3: TGCGCCAGCAGCTTGGAACTAGCGGGAGGGCCGCGGGAGCAGTTCTTC.

This chain connects TRBV9 to TRBJ1-2; D gene ambiguous. V was trimmed by 4 bases and J by 6 bases, leaving 10 bases between them. From germline, CDR1 is SGDLS and CDR2 YYNGEE. The CDR3 has 12 amino acids. The CDR3 here is CASSSLAHGYTF. The CDR3 region has the DNA TGTGCCAGCAGCTCCCTGGCCCATGGCTACACCTTC.

The rearrangement links TRBV10-3 to TRBJ1-1; D remains unclear. The length of the CDR3 is 14 residues. V shed 4 bases and J shed 3 bases, with 12 bases lying between them. Germline V lookup: CDR1 ENHRY, CDR2 SYGVKD. The CDR3 sequence: CAISGIRRDTEAFF. The CDR3 DNA is TGTGCCATCAGTGGGATCCGACGGGACACTGAAGCTTTCTTT.

CDR3 amino acids: CAPLGTSGPANTGELFF. The CDR3 nucleotides are TGTGCCCCCCTCGGGACTAGCGGGCCCGCGAACACCGGGGAGCTGTTTTTT. The V call is TRBV30, the J call TRBJ2-2; TRBD2 agrees at 12 bases. The CDR3 contains 17 residues. Germline CDR1 is GTSNPN and CDR2 is SVGIG (reference sequence). The J segment lost 0 bases and the V segment lost 8 bases, leaving 10 bases of the junction unmatched.

The table lists this clone with many counts. The V gene is TRBV6-4, the J gene TRBJ2-1; D gene uncertain. V was shortened by 8 bases and J by 0 bases, with 17 bases between the two germline ends. This CDR3 has 16 amino acids. CDR1 is MRHNA, CDR2 SNTAGT, per germline. CDR3 loop: CASSDGVSSSYNEQFF. The DNA for the CDR3 is TGTGCCAGCTCCGACGGCGTCAGTAGCTCCTACAATGAGCAGTTCTTC.

This CDR3 reads CASSPGTGTDTQYF. The CDR3 coding sequence is TGTGCCAGCAGCCCAGGGACAGGCACAGATACGCAGTATTTT. This rearrangement joins TRBV11-2 to TRBJ2-3; 7 bases agree with TRBD1. V was clipped by 5 bases and J by 1 base; unmatched bases: 3. Germline V lookup: CDR1 SGHAT, CDR2 FQNNGV. The CDR3 totals 14 residues.

This clone was recorded only once. The J gene is TRBJ2-5, the V gene TRBV6-1; a possible D gene is TRBD1 (6 bases). Between the trimmed V and J ends, which lost 2 bases and 5 bases, there was a span of 15 bases. Germline CDR1 MNHNS, CDR2 SASEGT. The CDR3 is 15 amino acids. The CDR3 nucleotides are TGTGCCAGCAGTGAATTTGGCAGGGGCCAGGAGACCCAGTACTTC. It specifies CASSEFGRGQETQYF.

The chain employs TRBV9 and TRBJ1-1; D unresolved. The ends were cut back, 6 bases at V and 11 bases at J, with 29 bases in the middle. The germline V gene has CDR1 SGDLS and CDR2 YYNGEE. This CDR3 is 16 amino acids long. This chain's CDR3 is CASTPTAGRMPLGAFF. CDR3 bases: TGTGCCAGCACCCCGACGGCAGGACGGATGCCTCTCGGTGCTTTCTTT.

The chain has TRBV7-8 and TRBJ2-2; TRBD1 might be the D (6 bases). Deletions cut 4 bases from V and 0 bases from J, with 12 bases between. CDR3 size: 16 residues. The germline V gene has CDR1 SGHVS and CDR2 FQNEAQ. In DNA, the CDR3 is TGTGCCAGCAGCTCCATTACAGGGCCGAACACCGGGGAGCTGTTTTTT. It yields the protein CASSSITGPNTGELFF.

The chain uses TRBV4-2 and TRBJ2-7; possible D gene TRBD2, 6 bases. This CDR3 spans 14 amino acids. Germline V lookup: CDR1 LGHNA, CDR2 YNFKEQ. V lost 0 bases and J 6 bases, leaving 12 bases between the germline ends. The CDR3 nucleotides are TGTGCCAGCAGCCAAGACAGGGAACTAGCCGAGCAGTACTTC. This translates into CASSQDRELAEQYF.

The chain couples TRBV6-5 to TRBJ2-7; perhaps D is TRBD1 or TRBD2 (5 bases each). The CDR3 contains 13 residues. V was pared by 6 bases and J by 2 bases, with 11 bases between. From germline, CDR1 is MNHEY and CDR2 SVGAGI. The CDR3 nucleotides are TGTGCCAGCAGGGGGACCGCAGCCTACGAGCAGTACTTC. Translated, it gives CASRGTAAYEQYF.